One and the same sample provided the 15 T cell receptor beta chains below, sequenced in a study of blood T cell repertoires in COVID-19. Generated by immunoSEQ multiplex PCR, the TCRdb table keeps only in-frame clones and is missing some. The table shows about 120,000 clones, with approximately 90% occurring only once. What was sequenced was peripheral blood. The source of these receptors is a human donor with active COVID-19. The donor label of this sample is uncertain.

The gene calls are TRBV21-1 and TRBJ1-2; TRBD1 was called by the table and not checked on the DNA. TRBV21-1 is listed as a pseudogene. The CDR3 is 16 residues long. CDR3 sequence (DNA): TGTGCCAGCAGCAAAGTCGTAGAGGGGACAGGGTATGGCTACACCTTC. Its protein is CASSKVVEGTGYGYTF.

The V call is TRBV5-5, the J call TRBJ2-1; no clear D gene. CDR1 is SGHKS and CDR2 is YYEKEE in the germline V gene (reference sequence). The CDR3 is made up of 14 amino acids. V shed 2 bases and J shed 4 bases, with 10 bases lying between them. DNA for the CDR3: TGTGCCAGCAGCTTCCGGCAGACTTACAATGAGCAGTTCTTC. Translation gives CASSFRQTYNEQFF.

This chain links TRBV3-1 (or the pseudogene TRBV3-2) with TRBJ2-3, with D perhaps TRBD2 (5 bases). Between the trimmed V and J ends, which lost 0 bases and 10 bases, there was a span of 8 bases. CDR3 length equals 12 residues. Looked up from germline, CDR1 is LGHDT and CDR2 is YNNKEL (reference sequence). CDR3 region: CASSQERVAQYF. The DNA of the CDR3 is TGTGCCAGCAGCCAAGAGAGGGTTGCGCAGTATTTT.

Only a few counts were recorded for this clone. The genes are TRBV29-1 and TRBJ2-7, with 9 bases matching TRBD2. V lost 7 bases to trimming and J lost 7 bases; unmatched junction nucleotides: 17. From germline, CDR1 is SQVTM and CDR2 ANQGSEA. The CDR3 is 15 amino acids. Here the CDR3 reads CSGSTRLAGSEEQYF. Here the CDR3 DNA reads TGCAGCGGAAGTACCAGGCTAGCGGGGTCGGAGGAGCAGTACTTC.

The chain joins TRBV6-5 to TRBJ1-1, with D maybe TRBD1 (6 bases). Germline V lookup: CDR1 MNHEY, CDR2 SVGAGI. The CDR3 runs to 13 residues. Trimming took off 6 bases at V and 2 bases at J, with 10 bases between the two ends. The CDR3: CASSQGTNTEAFF. As DNA, the CDR3 is TGTGCCAGCAGCCAGGGGACAAACACTGAAGCTTTCTTT.

The genes are TRBV3-1 (or the pseudogene TRBV3-2) and TRBJ1-2; 9 bases line up with TRBD1. After removal of 4 bases from V and 2 bases from J, the junction contained 5 bases not matched to a gene. The CDR3 sequence is 15 residues long. Per germline, CDR1 LGHDT and CDR2 YNNKEL (reference sequence). The CDR3 loop is CASSPSDRGNYGYTF. CDR3 DNA: TGTGCCAGCAGCCCTTCAGACAGGGGGAACTATGGCTACACCTTC.

The gene calls are TRBV9 and TRBJ2-1; 13 positions match TRBD2. Germline lookup yields CDR1 SGDLS and CDR2 YYNGEE. With V trimmed by 4 bases and J by 8 bases, 9 bases remained unmatched. The CDR3 has 16 residues. The CDR3 here is CASSPLGTSGIYEQFF. The CDR3 coding sequence is TGTGCCAGCAGCCCGCTGGGGACTAGCGGGATATATGAGCAGTTCTTC.

This clone was picked up a small number of times. This chain connects TRBV10-2 to TRBJ2-7; 12 positions agree with TRBD1. The CDR3 has 13 residues. Germline CDR1 WSHSY, CDR2 SAAADI. Trimming at V came to 10 bases and at J to 6 bases, leaving 7 bases not matched to a gene. The CDR3 here is CATGTGGLSEQYF. The CDR3 bases are TGCGCCACTGGGACAGGGGGCCTTAGCGAGCAGTACTTC.

The rearrangement joins TRBV19 to TRBJ2-2; TRBD1 aligns across 8 bases. Germline loops: CDR1 LNHDA, CDR2 SQIVND (reference sequence). J was trimmed by 0 bases and V by 1 base; bases with no gene match: 1. The CDR3 covers 16 residues. The CDR3 region is CASSIGGQANTGELFF. In DNA form, the CDR3 reads TGTGCCAGTAGTATAGGGGGACAGGCGAACACCGGGGAGCTGTTTTTT.

This rearrangement joins TRBV27 to TRBJ1-5; TRBD1 matches 7 bases. Unmatched junction bases numbered 4, after V lost 1 base and J lost 4 bases. Germline V lookup: CDR1 MNHEY, CDR2 SMNVEV (reference sequence). The CDR3 extends over 15 amino acids. The CDR3 reads CASSLFTGENQPQHF. The CDR3 nucleotides read TGTGCCAGCAGTTTATTTACAGGGGAAAATCAGCCCCAGCATTTT.

CDR3 amino acids: CASSVASTVDTQYF. Written as DNA, the CDR3 is TGTGCCAGCAGCGTAGCTTCGACAGTCGATACGCAGTATTTT. The J gene is TRBJ2-3, the V gene TRBV9, with D possibly being TRBD1 (5 bases). Germline CDR1 reads SGDLS; CDR2 reads YYNGEE. The V and J ends lost 0 bases and 6 bases respectively, with 11 bases between them. This CDR3 has 14 amino acids.

The chain carries TRBV9 and TRBJ2-3; 11 bases are shared with TRBD2. The trim removed 2 bases at V and 5 bases at J, leaving 4 bases unmatched. Germline V gives CDR1 SGDLS, CDR2 YYNGEE. The CDR3 is 15 amino acids. The CDR3 sequence: CASSVTLAGVDTQYF. The CDR3 bases are TGTGCCAGCAGCGTGACACTAGCGGGGGTAGATACGCAGTATTTT.

The CDR3 DNA follows: TGTGCCAGTAGTACCCGGACAGCAGATACGCAGTATTTT. Its translation is CASSTRTADTQYF. This rearrangement joins TRBV19 to TRBJ2-3; D is perhaps TRBD1 (6 bases). The CDR3 contains 13 residues. Germline V gene lookup returns CDR1 LNHDA and CDR2 SQIVND (reference sequence). Trimming took off 4 bases at V and 4 bases at J, with 9 bases between the two ends.

The chain couples TRBV9 to TRBJ1-3; D perhaps matches TRBD1 (5 bases). Germline V gene lookup returns CDR1 SGDLS and CDR2 YYNGEE. The V end lost 3 bases, the J end lost 4 bases, and 8 bases lay between the germline ends. The CDR3 consists of 13 residues. Here the CDR3 reads CASSDRQGNTIYF. CDR3 sequence (DNA): TGTGCCAGCAGCGATCGACAGGGAAACACCATATATTTT.

V and J are TRBV10-2 and TRBJ1-5; tentatively, D is TRBD1 (5 bases). This CDR3 region has 14 residues. Germline CDR1 and CDR2: WSHSY and SAAADI. The V end was cut by 3 bases, the J end by 2 bases, with 8 bases between. This CDR3 is CASSDRGGNQPQHF. Here the CDR3 DNA reads TGCGCCAGCAGTGATAGGGGTGGCAATCAGCCCCAGCATTTT.